A selection of T cell receptor beta chains follows, all from one sample in a study of blood T cell repertoires in COVID-19. The repertoire was sequenced with immunoSEQ multiplex PCR; TCRdb's copy has only in-frame clones and lacks some. This table holds around 100,000 clones, about nine tenths found once. What was sequenced was peripheral blood. All receptors derive from a human donor with active COVID-19. The donor label of this sample is uncertain. Both conserved end residues are part of each CDR3. A D gene is named only where the DNA matches it firmly. The size of a clone is reported for some rows only, either as once, few or many, or as a class for expanded clones.

d_gene	abundance	v_gene	j_gene	CDR3nt	CDR3aa
-	-	TRBV3-1/TRBV3-2	TRBJ2-7	TGTGCCAGCAGCCGTCTCTCAGGTATAGTGACCTACGAGCAGTACTTC	CASSRLSGIVTYEQYF
-	few	TRBV9	TRBJ2-6	TGTGCCAGCAGCGTAGAGGGGGGGAGCCTCTCTGGGGCCAACGTCCTGACTTTC	CASSVEGGSLSGANVLTF
TRBD1	-	TRBV6-5	TRBJ1-2	TGTGCCAGCAGTTACGCCGGACAGGGGAATGGCTACACCTTC	CASSYAGQGNGYTF
-	once	TRBV15	TRBJ2-2	TGTGCCACCAGCACCCTGGGTGCAGGTAACGGGGAGCTGTTTTTT	CATSTLGAGNGELFF
TRBD1	-	TRBV9	TRBJ1-1	TGTGCCAGCAGCGTACCCCCCCCGGAGGGACAGATAAGGTGCACTGAAGCTTTCTTT	CASSVPPPEGQIRCTEAFF
-	-	TRBV28	TRBJ1-5	TGTGCCAGCAGCCCAATGAGGTTGAACAATCAGCCCCAGCATTTT	CASSPMRLNNQPQHF
TRBD2	-	TRBV4-1	TRBJ2-5	TGCGCCAGCAGCCAAGGACTAGCGGGGGACGGGACCCAGTACTTC	CASSQGLAGDGTQYF
-	-	TRBV21-1	TRBJ1-6	TGTGCCACGGGGTCCAATTCACCCCTCCACTTT	CATGSNSPLHF
TRBD1	-	TRBV10-1	TRBJ2-6	TGCGCCAGCAGTGGGACAGGGGGCTTTGCTGGGGCCAACGTCCTGACTTTC	CASSGTGGFAGANVLTF
-	-	TRBV7-7	TRBJ2-1	TGTGCCAGCAGCTTAGGGGCTTACGGGGATCCTGAGCAGTTCTTC	CASSLGAYGDPEQFF
-	once	TRBV5-1	TRBJ2-3	TGCGCCAGCAGCTTGCTGGACTTCGCTGGTGATACGCAGTATTTT	CASSLLDFAGDTQYF
-	-	TRBV7-6	TRBJ2-2	TGTGCCAGCAGCTTAGGCGCCGGGGAGCTGTTTTTT	CASSLGAGELFF
TRBD1	once	TRBV19	TRBJ1-1	TGTGCCAGTAGTAAGACAGGGCTTGGCACTGAAGCTTTCTTT	CASSKTGLGTEAFF
-	-	TRBV5-1	TRBJ2-7	TGCGCCAGCAGCTTAAATAAAGGAGGGTACGAGCAGTACTTC	CASSLNKGGYEQYF
-	once	TRBV28	TRBJ1-3	TGTGCCAGCAGCTTGGGGCCCCAGGGGTCTGGAAACACCATATATTTT	CASSLGPQGSGNTIYF
-	-	TRBV20-1	TRBJ1-4	TGCAGTGCTGGCTCAGGGGAAAAACTGTTTTTT	CSAGSGEKLFF
-	-	TRBV4-3	TRBJ1-2	TGCGCCAGCAGCCAAGATGGACAGAATCTCTATGGCTACACCTTC	CASSQDGQNLYGYTF
-	-	TRBV5-1	TRBJ2-6	TGCGCCAGCAGCTTGGGGAGAGCTGGGGCCAACGTCCTGACTTTC	CASSLGRAGANVLTF
TRBD1	few	TRBV3-1/TRBV3-2	TRBJ1-5	TGTGCCAGCAGCCACGGACAGGGGGCAGAGCAGCCCCAGCATTTT	CASSHGQGAEQPQHF
-	once	TRBV5-1	TRBJ1-3	TGCGCCAGCAGCTTGGGGGCATCCCGCCACTCTGGAAACACCATATATTTT	CASSLGASRHSGNTIYF
-	once	TRBV25-1	TRBJ1-4	TGTGCCAGCAGTGATACCGGGAGGATTAATGAAAAACTGTTTTTT	CASSDTGRINEKLFF
TRBD2	-	TRBV2	TRBJ2-5	TGTGCCAGCAGTCGGGGGGGGCCCCAAGAGACCCAGTACTTC	CASSRGGPQETQYF
TRBD2	-	TRBV18	TRBJ2-3	TGTGCCAGCTCACCACAGGCTAGCGGGGGGGCAGATACGCAGTATTTT	CASSPQASGGADTQYF
-	-	TRBV21-1	TRBJ2-7	TGTGCCAGCAGCAAAGAACAGGGGAACTTTGAAGATCCTTTATCCTCCTACGAGCAGTACTTC	CASSKEQGNFEDPLSSYEQYF
-	-	TRBV7-2	TRBJ2-3	TGTGCCAGCAGCCCAACACCTACAGATACGCAGTATTTT	CASSPTPTDTQYF
TRBD2	-	TRBV20-1	TRBJ2-7	TGCAGTGCTAGTGGCGGACTAGCGGGCTACGAGCAGTACTTC	CSASGGLAGYEQYF
TRBD1	few	TRBV4-1	TRBJ1-4	TGCGCCAGCAGCCAAGATGTGACAGGGACTAATGAAAAACTGTTTTTT	CASSQDVTGTNEKLFF
TRBD1	-	TRBV6-5	TRBJ2-7	TGTGCCAGCAGCCGGGGGACAGGGGATGGCGAGCAGTACTTC	CASSRGTGDGEQYF
-	-	TRBV5-1	TRBJ2-5	TGCGCCAGCAGCTTGGGCCACGGGACTCCAGAGACCCAGTACTTC	CASSLGHGTPETQYF
TRBD2	-	TRBV11-2	TRBJ2-1	TGTGCCAGCAGCTCAATAGCGGGGGGGATCTATGAGCAGTTCTTC	CASSSIAGGIYEQFF
-	-	TRBV20-1	TRBJ2-5	TGCAGTGCACAGGATCAAGAGACCCAGTACTTC	CSAQDQETQYF
-	-	TRBV6-5	TRBJ1-2	TGTGCCAGCAGTTACGAAGGGGTTGGTGGCTACACCTTC	CASSYEGVGGYTF
-	once	TRBV7-9	TRBJ1-3	TGTGCCAGCAGCTCGTCAGGGGCAGGAGCCGGAAACACCATATATTTT	CASSSSGAGAGNTIYF
TRBD1	-	TRBV5-6	TRBJ2-7	TGTGCCAGCAGCGAACCGGGACAGTCCTACGAGCAGTACTTC	CASSEPGQSYEQYF
TRBD2	-	TRBV9	TRBJ2-3	TGTGCCAGCAGCTGGGATAGCGGGGGGACCCCTAGCACAGATACGCAGTATTTT	CASSWDSGGTPSTDTQYF
-	-	TRBV4-1	TRBJ1-1	TGCGCCAGCAGCCCCCGGGACACCTCATGGGGGGGAAACACTGAAGCTTTCTTT	CASSPRDTSWGGNTEAFF
-	-	TRBV11-2	TRBJ2-1	TGTGCCAGCACCTATGGGGGACTCTACAATGAGCAGTTCTTC	CASTYGGLYNEQFF
TRBD2	-	TRBV7-2	TRBJ2-1	TGTGCCAGCAGCTTACCCACCCGGGGGGGCCCCCGCGAGCAGTTCTTC	CASSLPTRGGPREQFF
-	once	TRBV7-9	TRBJ1-1	TGTGCCAGCAGCTGGTCAACGACAGCTGAAGCTTTCTTT	CASSWSTTAEAFF
-	-	TRBV10-3	TRBJ1-1	TGTGCCATCAGTATTTCGAAACAGGGTACGACTGAAGCTTTCTTT	CAISISKQGTTEAFF
TRBD1	-	TRBV6-4	TRBJ2-2	TGTGCCAGCAGTGACTCGACAGGGGACACCGGGGAGCTGTTTTTT	CASSDSTGDTGELFF
-	-	TRBV24-1	TRBJ1-5	TGTGCCACCGGTTGGAGTGGCAGAGGAAAACGCAATCAGCCCCAGCATTTT	CATGWSGRGKRNQPQHF
TRBD2	-	TRBV28	TRBJ2-7	TGTGCCAGCAGTTCCGGGAGGAACGAGCAGTACTTC	CASSSGRNEQYF
TRBD2	-	TRBV18	TRBJ2-1	TGTGCCAGCTCAGAAATCGGGGGGGCGAGAGCGGGTGAGCAGTTCTTC	CASSEIGGARAGEQFF
TRBD1	once	TRBV24-1	TRBJ2-3	TGTGCCACCAGTGATTCGGACAGGGGCGGCACAGATACGCAGTATTTT	CATSDSDRGGTDTQYF
TRBD1	once	TRBV6-5	TRBJ1-2	TGTGCCAGCAGTTCTCCCACAGGGGGCAACTATGGCTACACCTTC	CASSSPTGGNYGYTF
-	-	TRBV2	TRBJ1-5	TGTGCCAGCAGGGAAAAGCTGGAGAGCAATCAGCCCCAGCATTTT	CASREKLESNQPQHF
-	-	TRBV12-3/TRBV12-4	TRBJ2-7	TGTGCCAGCAGTCCCTCGTACGAGCAGTACTTC	CASSPSYEQYF